A selection of T cell receptor beta chains follows, all from one sample in a study of T cell responses to AZD1222 COVID-19 vaccine. Produced via immunoSEQ multiplex PCR; TCRdb's table is partial and in-frame only. The sample includes tens of thousands of clones, about 74% of them seen just once. The sample in question was peripheral blood, obtained on day 0 of AZD1222 vaccination. Receptors were obtained from an adult in good health. Each CDR3 is given with its conserved first and last residue. Fields, in order: D gene, clone size, J gene, V gene, CDR3 protein, CDR3 DNA. A D gene is named only where the DNA matches it firmly. Clone size is not always given. Where it is, it says once, few, many or a class for expanded clones.

.,.,TRBJ2-1,TRBV6-2/TRBV6-3,CASSYSGRYEQFF,TGTGCCAGCAGTTACTCTGGGCGGTATGAGCAGTTCTTC
.,.,TRBJ1-1,TRBV3-1/TRBV3-2,CASSQPTGGTEAFF,TGTGCCAGCAGCCAACCAACGGGGGGCACTGAAGCTTTCTTT
TRBD2,.,TRBJ2-7,TRBV27,CASSPGLAVDEQYF,TGTGCCAGCAGTCCGGGACTAGCGGTCGACGAGCAGTACTTC
.,.,TRBJ1-5,TRBV4-1,CASSQQGTQSGQPQHF,TGCGCCAGCAGCCAACAGGGAACCCAATCCGGTCAGCCCCAGCATTTT
.,once,TRBJ2-7,TRBV28,CASSFEAYEQYF,TGTGCCAGCAGTTTTGAGGCCTACGAGCAGTACTTC
TRBD2,.,TRBJ2-1,TRBV3-1/TRBV3-2,CASTTGGPGNEQFF,TGTGCCAGCACTACGGGGGGGCCGGGAAATGAGCAGTTCTTC
.,.,TRBJ1-2,TRBV25-1,CASSDFDTTNYGYTF,TGTGCCAGCAGTGATTTCGACACTACTAACTATGGCTACACCTTC
TRBD1,.,TRBJ2-1,TRBV30,CAWKGQSWDEQFF,TGTGCCTGGAAGGGACAGTCTTGGGATGAGCAGTTCTTC
TRBD1,.,TRBJ1-2,TRBV7-9,CASSLGRDRDGYTF,TGTGCCAGCAGCTTAGGTCGGGACAGGGATGGCTACACCTTC
TRBD1,.,TRBJ1-2,TRBV28,CASSDPGQAGYGYTF,TGTGCCAGCAGTGATCCGGGACAGGCAGGCTATGGCTACACCTTC
TRBD2,.,TRBJ2-2,TRBV5-1,CASSRLASTGELFF,TGCGCCAGCTCCAGACTAGCTAGCACCGGGGAGCTGTTTTTT
TRBD1,.,TRBJ1-2,TRBV11-2,CASSPGQDYGYTF,TGTGCCAGCAGTCCCGGACAGGACTATGGCTACACCTTC
.,.,TRBJ1-2,TRBV19,CASSIDLGRGVDYGYTF,TGTGCCAGTAGTATAGATCTAGGGCGAGGGGTCGACTATGGCTACACCTTC
TRBD1,.,TRBJ1-4,TRBV7-9,CASSPGEGGMEKLFF,TGTGCCAGCAGTCCTGGAGAAGGGGGCATGGAAAAACTGTTTTTT
TRBD1,.,TRBJ2-3,TRBV19,CASSKGQGPDTQYF,TGTGCCAGTAGTAAGGGACAGGGGCCAGATACGCAGTATTTT
.,.,TRBJ2-4,TRBV10-3,CAISDGGINIQYF,TGTGCCATCAGTGATGGGGGTATTAACATTCAGTACTTC